This TCR beta chain was retrieved from a study of CD8 T cells in Susac syndrome. Random-hexamer reverse transcription was applied to about 0.45 to 1 ug RNA. In TCRdb, the immunoSEQ multiplex PCR reads were re-called with MiXCR into one record per CDR3 protein. The sample consists of a few hundred thousand distinct CDR3 sequences, about 90% of them appearing once. Germline loops: CDR1 MNHEY, CDR2 SMNVEV (reference sequence). The V end was cut by 4 bases, the J end by 2 bases, with 15 bases between. The CDR3 consists of 15 residues. The rearrangement uses TRBV27 and TRBJ2-7; D is perhaps TRBD2 (6 bases). Sequencing was done on a sample of CD8+ T cells from PBMCs. This sequence was found in a human donor with multiple sclerosis. The CDR3 DNA reads TGTGCCAGCAGTTCCAGGAGGGTCATCCCCTACGAGCAGTACTTC. This gives the protein CASSSRRVIPYEQYF.